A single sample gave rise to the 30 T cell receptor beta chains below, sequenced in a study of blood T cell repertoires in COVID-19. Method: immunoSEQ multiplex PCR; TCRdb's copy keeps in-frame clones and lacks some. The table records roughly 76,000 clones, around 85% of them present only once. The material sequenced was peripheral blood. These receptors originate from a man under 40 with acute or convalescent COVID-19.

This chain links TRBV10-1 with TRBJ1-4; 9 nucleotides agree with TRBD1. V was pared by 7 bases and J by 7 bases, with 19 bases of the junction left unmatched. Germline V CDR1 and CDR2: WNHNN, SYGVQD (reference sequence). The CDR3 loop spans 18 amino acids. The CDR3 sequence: CASKERDRAPTYIEKLFF. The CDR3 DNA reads TGCGCCAGCAAAGAACGGGACAGGGCCCCCACTTACATTGAAAAACTGTTTTTT.

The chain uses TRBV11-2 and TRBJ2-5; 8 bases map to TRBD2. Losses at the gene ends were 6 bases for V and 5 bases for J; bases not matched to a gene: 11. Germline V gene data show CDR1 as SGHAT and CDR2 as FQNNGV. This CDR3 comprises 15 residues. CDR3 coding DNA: TGTGCCAGCAGTTTTAACAGCGGGAGTCTCGAGACCCAGTACTTC. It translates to CASSFNSGSLETQYF.

CDR3 amino acids: CASSPMSQGTGANVLTF. The CDR3, as DNA: TGTGCCAGCAGCCCGATGAGCCAGGGAACTGGGGCCAACGTCCTGACTTTC. The chain is built from TRBV7-2 and TRBJ2-6; perhaps TRBD1 as D (5 bases). Trimming shortened V by 5 bases and J by 2 bases, and 16 bases separated the two germline ends. The CDR3 loop spans 17 amino acids. Germline V gene lookup returns CDR1 SGHTA and CDR2 FQGNSA.

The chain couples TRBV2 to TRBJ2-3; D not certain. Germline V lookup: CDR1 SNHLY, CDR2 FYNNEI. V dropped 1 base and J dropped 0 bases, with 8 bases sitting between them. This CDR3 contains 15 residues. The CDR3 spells CASSEDWASTDTQYF. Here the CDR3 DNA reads TGTGCCAGCAGTGAAGACTGGGCTAGCACAGATACGCAGTATTTT. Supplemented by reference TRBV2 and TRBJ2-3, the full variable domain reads EPEVTQTPSHQVTQMGQEVILRCVPISNHLYFYWYRQILGQKVEFLVSFYNNEISEKSEIFDDQFSVERPDGSNFTLKIRSTKLEDSAMYFCASSEDWASTDTQYFGPGTRLTVL.

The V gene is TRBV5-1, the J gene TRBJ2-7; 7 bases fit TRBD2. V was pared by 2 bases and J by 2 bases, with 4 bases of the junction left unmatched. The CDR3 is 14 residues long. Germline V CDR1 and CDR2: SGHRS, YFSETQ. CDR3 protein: CASSFTSATYEQYF. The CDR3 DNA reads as TGCGCCAGCAGCTTCACTAGCGCTACCTACGAGCAGTACTTC.

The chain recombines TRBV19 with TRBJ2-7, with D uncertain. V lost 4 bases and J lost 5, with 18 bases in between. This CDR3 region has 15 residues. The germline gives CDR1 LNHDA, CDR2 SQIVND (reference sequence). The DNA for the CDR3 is TGTGCCAGTAGTACAACCCCGATGGCAGTCGACGAGCAGTACTTC. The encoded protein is CASSTTPMAVDEQYF.

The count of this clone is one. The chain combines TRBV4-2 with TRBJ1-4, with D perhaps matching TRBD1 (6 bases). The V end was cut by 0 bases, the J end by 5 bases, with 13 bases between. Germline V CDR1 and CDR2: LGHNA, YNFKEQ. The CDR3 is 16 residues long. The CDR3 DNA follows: TGTGCCAGCAGCCAAGATAGGGGGTCGGGGAATGAAAAACTGTTTTTT. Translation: CASSQDRGSGNEKLFF.

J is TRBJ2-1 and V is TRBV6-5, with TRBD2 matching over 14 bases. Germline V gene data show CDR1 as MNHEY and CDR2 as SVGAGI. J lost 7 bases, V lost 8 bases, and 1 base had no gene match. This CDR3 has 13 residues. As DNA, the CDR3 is TGTGCCAGCGGGACTAGCGGGAGAAATGAGCAGTTCTTC. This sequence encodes CASGTSGRNEQFF.

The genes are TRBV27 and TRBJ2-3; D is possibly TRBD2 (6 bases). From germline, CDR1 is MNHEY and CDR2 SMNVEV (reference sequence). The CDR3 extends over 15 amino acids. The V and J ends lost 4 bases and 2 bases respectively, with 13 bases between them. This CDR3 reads CASSSTGGNTDTQYF. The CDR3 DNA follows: TGTGCCAGCAGTTCCACCGGCGGGAACACAGATACGCAGTATTTT.

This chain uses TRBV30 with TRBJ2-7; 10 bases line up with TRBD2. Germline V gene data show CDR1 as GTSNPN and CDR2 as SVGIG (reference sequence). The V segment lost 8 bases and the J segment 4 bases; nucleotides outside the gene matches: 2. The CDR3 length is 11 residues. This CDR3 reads CAQTSGYEQYF. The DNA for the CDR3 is TGTGCCCAGACTAGCGGGTACGAGCAGTACTTC.

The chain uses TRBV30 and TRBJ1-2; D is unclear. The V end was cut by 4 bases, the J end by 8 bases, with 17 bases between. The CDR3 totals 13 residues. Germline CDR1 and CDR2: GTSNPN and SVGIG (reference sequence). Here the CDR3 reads CAWTSTAVQGYTF. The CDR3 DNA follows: TGTGCCTGGACCTCCACAGCGGTTCAAGGCTACACCTTC.

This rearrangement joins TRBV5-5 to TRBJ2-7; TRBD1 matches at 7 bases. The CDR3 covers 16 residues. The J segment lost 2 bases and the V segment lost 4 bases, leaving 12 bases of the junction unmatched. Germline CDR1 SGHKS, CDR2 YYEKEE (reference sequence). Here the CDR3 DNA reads TGTGCCAGCAGCCCACGCTCCGGGACAGCTCCCTACGAGCAGTACTTC. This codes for CASSPRSGTAPYEQYF.

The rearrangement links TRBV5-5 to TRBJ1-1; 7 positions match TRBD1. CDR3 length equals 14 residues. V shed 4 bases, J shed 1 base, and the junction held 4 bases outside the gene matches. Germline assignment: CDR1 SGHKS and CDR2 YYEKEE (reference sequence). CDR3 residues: CASSLRQGNTEAFF. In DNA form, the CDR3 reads TGTGCCAGCAGCCTTAGACAGGGGAACACTGAAGCTTTCTTT.

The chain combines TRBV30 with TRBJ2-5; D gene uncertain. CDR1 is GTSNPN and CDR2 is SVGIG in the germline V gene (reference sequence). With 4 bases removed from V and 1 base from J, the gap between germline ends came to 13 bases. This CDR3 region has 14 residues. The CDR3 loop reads CAWNSAVTQETQYF. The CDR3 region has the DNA TGTGCCTGGAACAGTGCCGTAACCCAAGAGACCCAGTACTTC.

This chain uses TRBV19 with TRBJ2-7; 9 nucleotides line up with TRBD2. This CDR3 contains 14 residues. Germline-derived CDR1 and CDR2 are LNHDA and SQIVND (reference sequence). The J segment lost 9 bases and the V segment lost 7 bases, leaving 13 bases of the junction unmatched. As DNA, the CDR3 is TGTGCCAGTATGAAGACTAGCGGACCAGAAGTGCAGTACTTC. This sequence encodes CASMKTSGPEVQYF.

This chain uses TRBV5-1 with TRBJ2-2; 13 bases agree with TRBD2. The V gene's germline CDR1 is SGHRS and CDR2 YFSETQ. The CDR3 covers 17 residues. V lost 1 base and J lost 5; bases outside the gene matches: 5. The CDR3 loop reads CASSLRTSGSYTGELFF. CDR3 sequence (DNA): TGCGCCAGCAGCTTGAGGACTAGCGGGAGTTATACCGGGGAGCTGTTTTTT.

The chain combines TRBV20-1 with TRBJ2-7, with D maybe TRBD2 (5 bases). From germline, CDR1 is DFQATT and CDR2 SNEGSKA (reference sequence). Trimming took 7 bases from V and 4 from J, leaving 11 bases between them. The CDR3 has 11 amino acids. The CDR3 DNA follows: TGCAGTGGAGGGAGTCAGTACGAGCAGTACTTC. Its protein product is CSGGSQYEQYF.

CDR3 DNA sequence: TGTGCCAGCAGCCAACAGGGGAGAGGCGTGACCGGGGAGCTGTTTTTT. This gives the protein CASSQQGRGVTGELFF. V gene TRBV14 combines with J gene TRBJ2-2; tentatively, D is TRBD1 (6 bases). Germline CDR1 SGHDN, CDR2 FVKESK. The CDR3 contains 16 residues. The V end was cut by 2 bases, the J end by 5 bases, with 15 bases between.

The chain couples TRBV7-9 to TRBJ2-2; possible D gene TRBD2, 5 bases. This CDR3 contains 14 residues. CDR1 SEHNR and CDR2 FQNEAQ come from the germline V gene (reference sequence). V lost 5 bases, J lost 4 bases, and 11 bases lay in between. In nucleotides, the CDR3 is TGTGCCAGCAGCCCCCGGGGTGGCACCGGGGAGCTGTTTTTT. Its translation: CASSPRGGTGELFF. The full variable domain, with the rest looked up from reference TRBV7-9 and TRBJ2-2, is DTGVSQNPRHKITKRGQNVTFRCDPISEHNRLYWYRQTLGQGPEFLTYFQNEAQLEKSRLLSDRFSAERPKGSFSTLEIQRTEQGDSAMYLCASSPRGGTGELFFGEGSRLTVL.

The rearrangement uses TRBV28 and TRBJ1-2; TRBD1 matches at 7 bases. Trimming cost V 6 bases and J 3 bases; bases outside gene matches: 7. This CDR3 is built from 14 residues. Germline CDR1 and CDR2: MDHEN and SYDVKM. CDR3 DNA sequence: TGTGCCAGCAGAAGCCCGACAGGGTACTATGGCTACACCTTC. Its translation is CASRSPTGYYGYTF.

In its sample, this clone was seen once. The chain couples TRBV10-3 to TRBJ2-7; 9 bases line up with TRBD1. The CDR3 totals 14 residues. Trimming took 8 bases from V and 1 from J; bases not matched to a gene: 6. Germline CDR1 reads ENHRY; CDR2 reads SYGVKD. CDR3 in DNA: TGTGCCATCGCCGGGACAGGGTTATCCTACGAGCAGTACTTC. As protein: CAIAGTGLSYEQYF.

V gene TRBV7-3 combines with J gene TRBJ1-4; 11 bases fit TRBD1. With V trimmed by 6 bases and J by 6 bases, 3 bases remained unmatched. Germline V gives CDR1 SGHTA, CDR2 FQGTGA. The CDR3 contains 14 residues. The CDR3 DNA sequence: TGTGCCAGCAGTTTGGACAGGGGGCATGAAAAACTGTTTTTT. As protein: CASSLDRGHEKLFF.

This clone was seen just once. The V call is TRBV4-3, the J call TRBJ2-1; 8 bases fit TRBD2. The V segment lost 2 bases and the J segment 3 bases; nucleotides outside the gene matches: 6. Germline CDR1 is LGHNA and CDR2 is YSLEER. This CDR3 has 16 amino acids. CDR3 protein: CASSQNPGTSYNEQFF. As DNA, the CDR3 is TGCGCCAGCAGCCAAAACCCCGGGACTAGCTACAATGAGCAGTTCTTC.

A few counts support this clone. The CDR3 spells CASSLGEVAGELFF. The CDR3 coding sequence is TGCGCCAGCAGCTTGGGAGAGGTTGCCGGGGAGCTGTTTTTT. The rearrangement joins TRBV5-1 to TRBJ2-2, with D unclear. The V end was cut by 0 bases, the J end by 6 bases, with 9 bases between. Per the germline V gene, CDR1 is SGHRS and CDR2 is YFSETQ. The CDR3 spans 14 residues.

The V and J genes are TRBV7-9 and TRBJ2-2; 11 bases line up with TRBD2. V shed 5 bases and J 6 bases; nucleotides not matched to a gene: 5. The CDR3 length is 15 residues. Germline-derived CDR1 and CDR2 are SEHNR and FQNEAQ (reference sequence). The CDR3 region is CASSPPLAGAGELFF. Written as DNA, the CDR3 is TGTGCCAGCAGCCCACCACTAGCGGGAGCCGGGGAGCTGTTTTTT.

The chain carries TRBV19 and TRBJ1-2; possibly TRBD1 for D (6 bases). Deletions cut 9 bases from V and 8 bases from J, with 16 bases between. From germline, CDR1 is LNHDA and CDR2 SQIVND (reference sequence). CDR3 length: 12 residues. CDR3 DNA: TGTGCCAGCCGAGCAGGGGTCCGAGGCTACACCTTC. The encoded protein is CASRAGVRGYTF.

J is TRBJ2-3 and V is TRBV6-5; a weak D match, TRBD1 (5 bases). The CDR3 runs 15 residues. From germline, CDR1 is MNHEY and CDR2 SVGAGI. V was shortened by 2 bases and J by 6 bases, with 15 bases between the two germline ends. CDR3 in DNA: TGTGCCAGCAGTTACAGTCAGGGCCTCGGGGATACGCAGTATTTT. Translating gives CASSYSQGLGDTQYF.

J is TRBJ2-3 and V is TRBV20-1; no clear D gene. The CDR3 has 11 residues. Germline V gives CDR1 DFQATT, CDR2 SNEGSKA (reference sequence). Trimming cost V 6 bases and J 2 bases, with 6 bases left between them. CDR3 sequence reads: CSAATTDTQYF. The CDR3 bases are TGCAGTGCAGCCACCACAGATACGCAGTATTTT.

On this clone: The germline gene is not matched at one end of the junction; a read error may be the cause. Here the CDR3 DNA reads TGTGCCAGCAGTGAGAGGCGGGGGGTGCTGTTTTTT. Amino acid sequence: CASSERRGVLFF. This chain links TRBV2 with TRBJ2-2; TRBD2 matches at 8 bases. The germline gives CDR1 SNHLY, CDR2 FYNNEI. CDR3 length: 12 residues.

CDR3 nucleotide sequence: TGTGCCTGGAGTGACGGACAGGGGAACATTCAGTACTTC. It translates to CAWSDGQGNIQYF. This chain links TRBV30 with TRBJ2-4, with TRBD1 matching over 9 bases. The V gene end was trimmed by 1 base and the J gene end by 7 bases; junction bases not matched to a gene: 2. The germline CDR1 and CDR2 sequences are GTSNPN and SVGIG (reference sequence). CDR3 length: 13 amino acids.